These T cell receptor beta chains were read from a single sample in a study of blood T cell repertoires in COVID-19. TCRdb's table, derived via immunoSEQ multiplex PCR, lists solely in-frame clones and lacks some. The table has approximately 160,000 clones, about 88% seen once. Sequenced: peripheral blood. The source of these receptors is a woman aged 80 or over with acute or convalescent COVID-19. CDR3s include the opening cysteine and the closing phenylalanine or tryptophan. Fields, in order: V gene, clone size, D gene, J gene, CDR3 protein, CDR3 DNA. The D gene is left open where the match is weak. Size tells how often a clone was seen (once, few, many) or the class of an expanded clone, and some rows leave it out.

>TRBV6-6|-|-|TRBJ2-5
CASSYVGGETQYF
TGTGCCAGCAGTTACGTAGGGGGAGAGACCCAGTACTTC
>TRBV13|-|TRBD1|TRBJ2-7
CASSFSHQGAFEQYF
TGTGCCAGCAGCTTTTCTCATCAGGGGGCCTTCGAGCAGTACTTC
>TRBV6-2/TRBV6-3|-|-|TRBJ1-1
CASSDRQRIIFQAFF
TGTGCCAGCAGTGACAGACAGCGAATCATCTTCCAAGCTTTCTTT
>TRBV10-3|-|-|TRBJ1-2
CAISREDGYGYTF
TGTGCCATCAGCAGGGAAGACGGCTATGGCTACACCTTC
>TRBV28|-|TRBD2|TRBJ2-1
CASRTSGRDEQFF
TGTGCCAGCCGGACTAGCGGGAGAGATGAGCAGTTCTTC
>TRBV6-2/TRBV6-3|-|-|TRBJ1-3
CASSYSAGGPSGNTIYF
TGTGCCAGCAGTTACTCCGCGGGAGGCCCATCTGGAAACACCATATATTTT
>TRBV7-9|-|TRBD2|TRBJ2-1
CAAASGDPYNEQFF
TGTGCCGCGGCTAGCGGGGATCCCTACAATGAGCAGTTCTTC
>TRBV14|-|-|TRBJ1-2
CASSQGMSSGYTF
TGTGCCAGCAGCCAAGGAATGAGTAGCGGCTACACCTTC
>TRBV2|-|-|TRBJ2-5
CASNGGGRETQYF
TGTGCCAGCAATGGGGGGGGGCGAGAGACCCAGTACTTC
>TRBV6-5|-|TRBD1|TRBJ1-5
CASSQTGKDQPQHF
TGTGCCAGCAGCCAGACAGGGAAGGATCAGCCCCAGCATTTT
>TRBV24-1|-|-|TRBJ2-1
CATSDNGLIYNEQFF
TGTGCCACCAGTGATAATGGACTAATCTACAATGAGCAGTTCTTC
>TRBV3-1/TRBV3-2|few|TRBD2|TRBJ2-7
CASSRQLAGDSYEQYF
TGTGCCAGCAGCCGTCAATTAGCGGGCGACTCCTACGAGCAGTACTTC
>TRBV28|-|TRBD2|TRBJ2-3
CASSLWSQTSGRTDTQYF
TGTGCCAGCAGTTTATGGTCACAGACTAGCGGTCGCACAGATACGCAGTATTTT
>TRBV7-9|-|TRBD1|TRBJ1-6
CASSLLGRGTGISPLHF
TGTGCCAGCAGCTTATTGGGACGCGGGACAGGGATTTCACCCCTCCACTTT
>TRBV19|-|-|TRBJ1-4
CASSIPGATNEKLFF
TGTGCCAGTAGTATCCCCGGGGCAACTAATGAAAAACTGTTTTTT
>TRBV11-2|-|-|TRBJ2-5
CATTQVPATQETQYF
TGTGCCACCACCCAAGTTCCGGCGACACAAGAGACCCAGTACTTC
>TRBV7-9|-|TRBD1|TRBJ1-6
CASSGQGDSYNSPLHF
TGTGCCAGCAGCGGACAGGGGGACTCCTATAATTCACCCCTCCACTTT
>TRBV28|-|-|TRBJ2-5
CASSLQGGQETQYF
TGTGCCAGCAGTTTGCAGGGAGGCCAAGAGACCCAGTACTTC
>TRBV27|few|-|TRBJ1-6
CASSLSRQTPLHF
TGTGCCAGCAGTTTATCGAGGCAGACACCCCTCCACTTT
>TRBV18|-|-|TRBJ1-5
CASSPPSGAGGNQPQHF
TGTGCCAGCTCACCACCGTCTGGGGCAGGGGGCAATCAGCCCCAGCATTTT
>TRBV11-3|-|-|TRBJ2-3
CASSDRDTSDTQYF
TGTGCCAGCAGCGATAGGGACACCTCAGATACGCAGTATTTT
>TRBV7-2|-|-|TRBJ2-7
CASSSQGGPSYEQYF
TGTGCCAGCAGCTCTCAGGGGGGCCCCTCCTACGAGCAGTACTTC
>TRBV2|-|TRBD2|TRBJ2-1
CASSEGYRGTSRFF
TGTGCCAGCAGTGAAGGTTATCGGGGGACTAGTCGGTTCTTC
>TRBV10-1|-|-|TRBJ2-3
CASSVRNADTQYF
TGCGCCAGCAGTGTGCGAAATGCAGATACGCAGTATTTT
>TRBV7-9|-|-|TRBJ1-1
CASSLEQGNTEAFF
TGTGCCAGCAGCTTAGAACAGGGGAACACTGAAGCTTTCTTT
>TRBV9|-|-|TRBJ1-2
CASSITGLPNYGYTF
TGTGCCAGCAGCATCACAGGCCTTCCTAACTATGGCTACACCTTC
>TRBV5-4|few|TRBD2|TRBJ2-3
CASSPGTSGGASLDTQYF
TGTGCCAGCAGCCCCGGGACTAGCGGGGGGGCGAGCCTAGATACGCAGTATTTT
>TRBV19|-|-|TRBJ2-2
CAAKNEANTGELFF
TGTGCCGCTAAAAACGAGGCGAACACCGGGGAGCTGTTTTTT
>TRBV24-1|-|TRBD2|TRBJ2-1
CATSDSGRGNDYNEQFF
TGTGCCACCAGTGATTCAGGGAGGGGTAATGACTACAATGAGCAGTTCTTC
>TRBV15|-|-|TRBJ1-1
CATSRDRRYTEAFF
TGTGCCACCAGCAGAGATCGGAGGTACACTGAAGCTTTCTTT
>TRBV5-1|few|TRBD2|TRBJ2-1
CASSSGAGGPNEQFF
TGCGCCAGCAGCTCAGGAGCGGGAGGGCCGAATGAGCAGTTCTTC
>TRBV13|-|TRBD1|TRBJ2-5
CASSSGQGARETQYF
TGTGCCAGCAGCTCCGGACAGGGGGCGAGGGAGACCCAGTACTTC
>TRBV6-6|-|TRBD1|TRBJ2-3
CASSPQTGITDTQYF
TGTGCCAGCAGTCCCCAGACAGGGATCACAGATACGCAGTATTTT
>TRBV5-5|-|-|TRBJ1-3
CASSYRGPGGNTIYF
TGTGCCAGCAGCTACCGCGGTCCGGGAGGAAACACCATATATTTT
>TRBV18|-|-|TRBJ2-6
CASSPPGLAGTPSGANVLTF
TGTGCCAGCTCACCACCGGGTCTGGCAGGAACCCCCTCTGGGGCCAACGTCCTGACTTTC
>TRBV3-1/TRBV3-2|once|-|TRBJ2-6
CASSPIAGANVLTF
TGTGCCAGCAGCCCAATAGCTGGGGCCAACGTCCTGACTTTC
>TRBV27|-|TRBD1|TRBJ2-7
CASSPGQGRPSSYEQYF
TGTGCCAGCAGTCCCGGACAGGGACGGCCTAGCTCCTACGAGCAGTACTTC
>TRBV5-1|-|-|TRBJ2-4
CASSPGGADPPQNIQYF
TGCGCCAGCAGCCCTGGCGGAGCGGACCCGCCCCAAAACATTCAGTACTTC
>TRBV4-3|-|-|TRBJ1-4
CASSPFKATSDSNEKLFF
TGCGCCAGCAGCCCGTTCAAAGCGACGTCAGACTCGAATGAAAAACTGTTTTTT
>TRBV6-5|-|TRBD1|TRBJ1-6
CASSYGLTGLRSPLHF
TGTGCCAGCAGTTACGGTTTGACAGGGTTACGATCACCCCTCCACTTT
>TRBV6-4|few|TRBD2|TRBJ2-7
CASSPPTSGGGSSYEQYF
TGTGCCAGCAGCCCCCCCACTAGCGGGGGGGGAAGCTCCTACGAGCAGTACTTC
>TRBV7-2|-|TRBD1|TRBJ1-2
CASSLDRGNYGYTF
TGTGCCAGCAGCTTAGACAGGGGGAACTATGGCTACACCTTC
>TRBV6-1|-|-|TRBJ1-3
CASSEAYVPDLYF
TGTGCCAGCAGTGAAGCGTACGTACCAGATTTATATTTT
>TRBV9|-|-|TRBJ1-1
CASSVESVSRWVETLRTEAFF
TGTGCCAGCAGCGTGGAAAGTGTCAGCAGATGGGTGGAAACCCTGAGGACTGAAGCTTTCTTT
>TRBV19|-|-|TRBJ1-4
CASLHQTGMDEKLFF
TGTGCCAGCCTGCACCAGACGGGAATGGATGAAAAACTGTTTTTT
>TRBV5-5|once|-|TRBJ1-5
CASSLVGAHGQPQHF
TGTGCCAGCAGCTTGGTGGGGGCGCACGGTCAGCCCCAGCATTTT
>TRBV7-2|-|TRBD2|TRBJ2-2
CASSPRTSGSRTGELFF
TGTGCCAGCAGCCCCCGGACTAGCGGGAGTAGGACCGGGGAGCTGTTTTTT
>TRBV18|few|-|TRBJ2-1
CASSPHSGYPVRDEQFF
TGTGCCAGCTCACCTCACTCCGGGTATCCCGTTCGAGATGAGCAGTTCTTC
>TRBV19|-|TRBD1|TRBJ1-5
CASSLHGTENNQPQHF
TGTGCCAGTAGTCTTCACGGGACAGAAAATAATCAGCCCCAGCATTTT
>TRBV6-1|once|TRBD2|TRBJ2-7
CASSEASGGIEQYF
TGTGCCAGCAGTGAAGCCAGCGGGGGTATCGAGCAGTACTTC
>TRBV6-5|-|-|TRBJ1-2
CASSYSGTPYGYTF
TGTGCCAGCAGTTACTCCGGGACACCGTATGGCTACACCTTC
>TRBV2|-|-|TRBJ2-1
CASLPGLYNEQFF
TGTGCCAGCCTTCCGGGGTTGTACAATGAGCAGTTCTTC